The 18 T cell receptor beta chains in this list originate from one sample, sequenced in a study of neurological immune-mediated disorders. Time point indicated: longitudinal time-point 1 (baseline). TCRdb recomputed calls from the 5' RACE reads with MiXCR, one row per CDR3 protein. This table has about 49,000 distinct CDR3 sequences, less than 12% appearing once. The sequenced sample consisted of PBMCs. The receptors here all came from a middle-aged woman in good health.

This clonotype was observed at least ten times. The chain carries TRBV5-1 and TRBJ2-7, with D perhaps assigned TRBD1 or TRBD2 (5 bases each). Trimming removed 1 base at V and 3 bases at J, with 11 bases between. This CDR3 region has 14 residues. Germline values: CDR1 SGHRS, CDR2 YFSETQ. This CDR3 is CASSLLGTDYEQYF. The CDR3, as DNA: TGCGCCAGCAGCTTGCTAGGGACGGACTACGAGCAGTACTTC.

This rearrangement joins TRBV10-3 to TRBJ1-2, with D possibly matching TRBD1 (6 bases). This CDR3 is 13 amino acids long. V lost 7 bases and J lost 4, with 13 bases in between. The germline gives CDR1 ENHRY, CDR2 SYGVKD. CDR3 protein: CAINLGGAYGYTF. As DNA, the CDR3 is TGTGCCATCAACCTAGGGGGAGCCTATGGCTACACCTTC.

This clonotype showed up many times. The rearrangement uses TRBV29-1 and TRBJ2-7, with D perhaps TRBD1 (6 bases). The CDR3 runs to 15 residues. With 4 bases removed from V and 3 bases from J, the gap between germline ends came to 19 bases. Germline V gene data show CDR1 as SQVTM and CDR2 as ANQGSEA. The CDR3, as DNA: TGCAGCGTTGGGACAGCCGACTCGGCTATCTACGAGCAGTACTTC. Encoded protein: CSVGTADSAIYEQYF.

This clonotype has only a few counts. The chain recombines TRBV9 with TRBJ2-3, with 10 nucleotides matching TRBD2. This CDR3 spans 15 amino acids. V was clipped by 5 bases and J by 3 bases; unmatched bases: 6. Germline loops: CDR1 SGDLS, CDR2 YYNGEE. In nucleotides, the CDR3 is TGTGCCAGCAGTGGAGCGGGGGGGCCAACAGATACGCAGTATTTT. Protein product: CASSGAGGPTDTQYF.

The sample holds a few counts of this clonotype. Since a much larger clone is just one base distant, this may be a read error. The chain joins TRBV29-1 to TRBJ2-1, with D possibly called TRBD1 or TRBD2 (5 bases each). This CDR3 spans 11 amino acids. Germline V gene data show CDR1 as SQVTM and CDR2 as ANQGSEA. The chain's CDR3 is CSLEWDREQFF. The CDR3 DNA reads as TGCAGCCTTGAGTGGGACCGTGAGCAGTTCTTC.

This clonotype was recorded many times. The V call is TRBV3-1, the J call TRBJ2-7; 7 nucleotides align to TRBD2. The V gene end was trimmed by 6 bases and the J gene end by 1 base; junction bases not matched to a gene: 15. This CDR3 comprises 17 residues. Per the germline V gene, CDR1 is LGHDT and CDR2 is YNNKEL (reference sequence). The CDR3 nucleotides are TGTGCCAGCAGTTACTTACTAGCGACCCGTCTATCCTACGAGCAGTACTTC. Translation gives CASSYLLATRLSYEQYF.

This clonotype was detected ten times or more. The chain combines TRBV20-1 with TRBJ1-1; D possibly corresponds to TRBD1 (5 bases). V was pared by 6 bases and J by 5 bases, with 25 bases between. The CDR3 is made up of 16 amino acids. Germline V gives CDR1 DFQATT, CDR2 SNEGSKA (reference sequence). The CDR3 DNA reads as TGCAGTGCCAGAAACGAGGACACCCCGGGTGAGACTGAAGCTTTCTTT. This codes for CSARNEDTPGETEAFF.

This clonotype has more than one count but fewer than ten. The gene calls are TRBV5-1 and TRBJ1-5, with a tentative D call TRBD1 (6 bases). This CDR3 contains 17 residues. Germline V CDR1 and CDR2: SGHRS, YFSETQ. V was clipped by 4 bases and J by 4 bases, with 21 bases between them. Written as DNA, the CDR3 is TGCGCCAGCAGCCCGGGGGCGGGGGGCGTGTTAAATCAGCCCCAGCATTTT. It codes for CASSPGAGGVLNQPQHF. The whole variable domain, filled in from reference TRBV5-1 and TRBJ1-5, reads KAGVTQTPRYLIKTRGQQVTLSCSPISGHRSVSWYQQTPGQGLQFLFEYFSETQRNKGNFPGRFSGRQFSNSRSEMNVSTLELGDSALYLCASSPGAGGVLNQPQHFGDGTRLSIL.

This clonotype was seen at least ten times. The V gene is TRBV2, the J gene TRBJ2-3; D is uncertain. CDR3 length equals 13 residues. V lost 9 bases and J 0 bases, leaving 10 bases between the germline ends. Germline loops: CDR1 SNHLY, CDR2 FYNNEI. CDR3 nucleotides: TGTGCCAGTCTGACATTCAGCACAGATACGCAGTATTTT. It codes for CASLTFSTDTQYF.

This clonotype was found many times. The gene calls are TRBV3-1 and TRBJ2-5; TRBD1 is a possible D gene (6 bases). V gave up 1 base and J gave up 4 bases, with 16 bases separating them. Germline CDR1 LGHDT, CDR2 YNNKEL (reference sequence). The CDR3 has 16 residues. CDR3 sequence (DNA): TGTGCCAGCAGCCAAGTGGGCCAGGGGATGGGAGAGACCCAGTACTTC. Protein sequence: CASSQVGQGMGETQYF.

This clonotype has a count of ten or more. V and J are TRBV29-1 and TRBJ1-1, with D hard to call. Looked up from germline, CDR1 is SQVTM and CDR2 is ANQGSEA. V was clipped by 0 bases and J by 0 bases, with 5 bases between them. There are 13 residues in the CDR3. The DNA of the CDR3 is TGCAGCGTTGAAGAGATGATGAACACTGAAGCTTTCTTT. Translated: CSVEEMMNTEAFF.

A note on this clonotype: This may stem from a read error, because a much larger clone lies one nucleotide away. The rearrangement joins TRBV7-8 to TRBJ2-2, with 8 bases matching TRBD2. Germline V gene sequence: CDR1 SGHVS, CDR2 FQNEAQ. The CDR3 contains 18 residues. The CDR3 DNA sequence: TGTGCCAACAGCTTAGAAGTAGCGGGGTCCTCGAACACCGGGGAGCTGTTTTTT. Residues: CANSLEVAGSSNTGELFF.

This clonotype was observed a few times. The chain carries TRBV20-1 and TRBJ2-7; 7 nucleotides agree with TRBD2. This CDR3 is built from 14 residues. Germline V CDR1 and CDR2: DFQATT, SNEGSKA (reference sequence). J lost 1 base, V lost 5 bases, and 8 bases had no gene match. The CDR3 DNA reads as TGCAGTGCTCCTCTTGCGGGAGAATCCTACGAGCAGTACTTC. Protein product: CSAPLAGESYEQYF.

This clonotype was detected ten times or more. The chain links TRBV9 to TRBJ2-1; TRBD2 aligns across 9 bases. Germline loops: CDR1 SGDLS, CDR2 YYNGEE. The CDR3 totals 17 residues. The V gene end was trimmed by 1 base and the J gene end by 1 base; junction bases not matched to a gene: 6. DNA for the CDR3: TGTGCCAGCAGCGTAACAAGCGGGGGGCTGTCCTACAATGAGCAGTTCTTC. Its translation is CASSVTSGGLSYNEQFF.

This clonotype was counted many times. The CDR3 DNA is TGTGCCACCAGTGAGCTGACAGGGCAGAATGAGCAGTTCTTC. Its translation is CATSELTGQNEQFF. The genes are TRBV24-1 and TRBJ2-1, with 7 bases aligning to TRBD1. The CDR3 has 14 amino acids. The junction had 6 bases not matched to a gene; V was cut back by 4 bases and J by 7 bases. The germline CDR1 and CDR2 sequences are KGHDR and SFDVKD.

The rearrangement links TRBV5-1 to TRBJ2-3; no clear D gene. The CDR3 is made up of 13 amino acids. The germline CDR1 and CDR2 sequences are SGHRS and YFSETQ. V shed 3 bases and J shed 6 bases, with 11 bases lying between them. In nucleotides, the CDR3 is TGCGCCAGCAGCTCAATTCCAATGGATACGCAGTATTTT. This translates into CASSSIPMDTQYF.

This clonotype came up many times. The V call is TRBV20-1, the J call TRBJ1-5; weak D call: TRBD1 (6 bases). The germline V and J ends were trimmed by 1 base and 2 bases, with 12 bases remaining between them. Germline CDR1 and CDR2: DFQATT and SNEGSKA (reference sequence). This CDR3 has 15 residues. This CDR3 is CSARGRTVRNQPQHF. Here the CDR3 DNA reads TGCAGTGCTAGAGGGAGGACAGTTCGCAATCAGCCCCAGCATTTT.

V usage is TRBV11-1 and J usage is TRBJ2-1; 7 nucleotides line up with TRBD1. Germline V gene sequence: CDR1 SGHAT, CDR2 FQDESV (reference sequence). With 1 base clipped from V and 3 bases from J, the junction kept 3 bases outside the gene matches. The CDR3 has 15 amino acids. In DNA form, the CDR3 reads TGTGCCAGCAGCTTAGGGGACAGACTCTACAATGAGCAGTTCTTC. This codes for CASSLGDRLYNEQFF. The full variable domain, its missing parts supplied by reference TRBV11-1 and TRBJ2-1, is EAEVAQSPRYKITEKSQAVAFWCDPISGHATLYWYRQILGQGPELLVQFQDESVVDDSQLPKDRFSAERLKGVDSTLKIQPAELGDSAMYLCASSLGDRLYNEQFFGPGTRLTVL.